One sample yielded the 6 T cell receptor beta chains listed below, sequenced in a study of glioma-infiltrating T cells after dendritic cell vaccination. Profiled with immunoSEQ multiplex PCR; TCRdb holds only in-frame clones, not every one. The sample has tens of thousands of clones, over 75% seen once; the top ten hold around 2.3%. The starting material was blood, obtained before dendritic cell vaccination. These receptors were collected from a human donor with glioblastoma.

This chain uses TRBV15 with TRBJ1-2; 7 bases match TRBD1. V trimming: 0 bases; J trimming: 8 bases; junction bases outside the gene matches: 12. The V gene's germline CDR1 is LNHNV and CDR2 YYDKDF (reference sequence). There are 16 residues in the CDR3. CDR3 nucleotide sequence: TGTGCCACCAGCAGAGATGAGACAGGGAAAGGTGGCGGCTACACCTTC. As protein: CATSRDETGKGGGYTF. The whole variable domain, remainder taken from reference TRBV15 and TRBJ1-2, is DAMVIQNPRYQVTQFGKPVTLSCSQTLNHNVMYWYQQKSSQAPKLLFHYYDKDFNNEADTPDNFQSRRPNTSFCFLDIRSPGLGDTAMYLCATSRDETGKGGGYTFGSGTRLTVV.

Here the CDR3 DNA reads TGTGCCAGCAGCTTACTTCTAAGCACCGGGGAGCTGTTTTTT. Translating gives CASSLLLSTGELFF. The V and J genes are TRBV11-3 and TRBJ2-2; D unclear. The ends were cut back, 2 bases at V and 4 bases at J, with 8 bases in the middle. Germline V gene sequence: CDR1 SGHNT, CDR2 YENEEA. The CDR3 is 14 residues long.

V is TRBV9 and J is TRBJ2-6; 7 positions match TRBD2. The CDR3 totals 14 residues. The V gene end was trimmed by 7 bases and the J gene end by 3 bases; junction bases not matched to a gene: 4. In germline, CDR1 is SGDLS, CDR2 YYNGEE. In nucleotides, the CDR3 is TGTGCCAGCCGGCGGGGGAGTGGGGCCAACGTCCTGACTTTC. This gives the protein CASRRGSGANVLTF.

This chain connects TRBV30 to TRBJ2-7; TRBD2 agrees at 7 bases. This CDR3 is built from 16 residues. Germline V CDR1 and CDR2: GTSNPN, SVGIG (reference sequence). The V segment lost 2 bases and the J segment 5 bases; nucleotides outside the gene matches: 15. In DNA, the CDR3 is TGTGCCTGGAGTTCCCGTGCCAGGGAGGGACGAGACGAGCAGTACGTC. It yields the protein CAWSSRAREGRDEQYV.

The chain combines TRBV19 with TRBJ2-2; the D gene is possibly TRBD1 (6 bases). This CDR3 has 14 residues. Germline lookup yields CDR1 LNHDA and CDR2 SQIVND (reference sequence). Between the trimmed V and J ends, which lost 3 bases and 4 bases, there was a span of 9 bases. CDR3 in amino acids: CASSMTGSTGELFF. DNA of the CDR3: TGTGCCAGTAGTATGACAGGTTCCACCGGGGAGCTGTTTTTT.

The V and J genes are TRBV5-4 and TRBJ1-1; no reliable D call. Germline CDR1 reads SGHNT; CDR2 reads YYREEE (reference sequence). V was cut by 4 bases and J by 4 bases, with 17 bases left in between. The CDR3 is made up of 15 amino acids. CDR3 DNA: TGTGCCAGCAGCCCCCCTGCGGATGCCGGCACTGAAGCTTTCTTT. This encodes CASSPPADAGTEAFF.